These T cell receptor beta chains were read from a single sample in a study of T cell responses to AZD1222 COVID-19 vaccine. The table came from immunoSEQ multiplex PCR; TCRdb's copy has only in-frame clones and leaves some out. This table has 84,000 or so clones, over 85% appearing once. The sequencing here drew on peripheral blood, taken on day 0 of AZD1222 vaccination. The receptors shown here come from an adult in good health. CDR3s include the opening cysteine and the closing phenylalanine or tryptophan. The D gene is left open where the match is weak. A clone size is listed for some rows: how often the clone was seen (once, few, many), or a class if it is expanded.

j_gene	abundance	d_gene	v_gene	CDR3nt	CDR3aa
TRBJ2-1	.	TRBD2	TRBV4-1	TGCGCCAGCAGCCAAGGAGGGACTAGGTCCGGAGAGCAGTTCTTC	CASSQGGTRSGEQFF
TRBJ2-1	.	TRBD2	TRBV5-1	TGCGCCAGCAGCTCTAGCGGCCTAGACTACAATGAGCAGTTCTTC	CASSSSGLDYNEQFF
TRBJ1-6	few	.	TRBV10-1	TGCGCCAGCAGTGACGGGACGCTCCCGGGGGGCCTCCACTTT	CASSDGTLPGGLHF
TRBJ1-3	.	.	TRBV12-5	TGTGCTAGTGGTTTGGTAGGGCGAAACACCATATATTTT	CASGLVGRNTIYF
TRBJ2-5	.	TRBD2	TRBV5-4	TGTGCCAGCAGCTTGGGCCTAGCGGGACCCATCCAAGAGACCCAGTACTTC	CASSLGLAGPIQETQYF
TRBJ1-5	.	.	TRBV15	TGTGCCACCAGCAGAGATTCCCGGGTCCCCTCTAGCAATCAGCCCCAGCATTTT	CATSRDSRVPSSNQPQHF
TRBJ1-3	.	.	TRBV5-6	TGTGCCAGCAGCTTGTCGGTCATGCGCTCTGGAAACACCATATATTTT	CASSLSVMRSGNTIYF
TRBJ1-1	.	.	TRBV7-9	TGTGCCAGCAGCGACAGGTCCCTGAACACTGAAGCTTTCTTT	CASSDRSLNTEAFF
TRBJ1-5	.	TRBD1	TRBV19	TGTGCCAGTAGTCTGCAAGGAGCCGGGACAGCCAATTCTCGTGTCAATCAGCCCCAGCATTTT	CASSLQGAGTANSRVNQPQHF
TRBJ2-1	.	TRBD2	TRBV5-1	TGCGCCAGCAGCTTAGGCAGCGGGGGTTACAATGAGCAGTTCTTC	CASSLGSGGYNEQFF
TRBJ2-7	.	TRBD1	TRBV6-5	TGTGCCAGCAGTTACGACAGGGGAAACGAGCAGTACTTC	CASSYDRGNEQYF
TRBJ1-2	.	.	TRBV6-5	TGTGCCAGCACCGCGGGTGGCAGGTCCTATGGCTACACCTTC	CASTAGGRSYGYTF
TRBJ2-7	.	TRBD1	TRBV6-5	TGTGCCAGCACTGGACAGGGGTTCCACGAGCAGTACTTC	CASTGQGFHEQYF
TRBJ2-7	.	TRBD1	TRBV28	TGTGCCAGCAGTCCATTCAGGGGGTCCTACGAGCAGTACTTC	CASSPFRGSYEQYF
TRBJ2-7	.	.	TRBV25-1	TGTGCCAGCAGCTTCGGGTGGGGGCAGTACTTC	CASSFGWGQYF
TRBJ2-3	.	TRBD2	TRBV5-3	TGTGCCAGAAGCTGGGAGTTGACTAGCGGGAGGACAGATACGCAGTATTTT	CARSWELTSGRTDTQYF
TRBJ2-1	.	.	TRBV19	TGTGCCAGTAGTGAACGACGCCCGTCCGGGTACCAGTTCTTC	CASSERRPSGYQFF
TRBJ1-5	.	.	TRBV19	TGTGCCAGTACGCGGACAGCCACCAATCAGCCCCAGCATTTT	CASTRTATNQPQHF
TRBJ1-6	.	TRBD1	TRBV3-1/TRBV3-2	TGTGCCAGCAGCCAAGGGACAGGGGGGAATTCACCCCTCCACTTT	CASSQGTGGNSPLHF
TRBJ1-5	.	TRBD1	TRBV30	TGTGCCTGGAGTACCCGGGTCGGGACAGCTAGCAATCAGCCCCAGCATTTT	CAWSTRVGTASNQPQHF
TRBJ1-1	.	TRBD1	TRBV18	TGTGCCAGCTCTTTCCAACAGGGGAGGACTGAAGCTTTCTTT	CASSFQQGRTEAFF
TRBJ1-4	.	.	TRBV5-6	TGTGCCAGCAGTCCCCGTTTAAGGGGACGAACTAATGAAAAACTGTTTTTT	CASSPRLRGRTNEKLFF
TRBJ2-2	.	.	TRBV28	TGTGCCAGCAGTCCCCCCAGGGATGCCGGGGAGCTGTTTTTT	CASSPPRDAGELFF
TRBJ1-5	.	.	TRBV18	TGTGCCAGCTCCGCAGGGATTTTTAGCGGCAATCAGCCCCAGCATTTT	CASSAGIFSGNQPQHF
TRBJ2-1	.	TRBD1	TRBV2	TGTGCCAGCAGACCGGGACAGGGGGTTTATGAGCAGTTCTTC	CASRPGQGVYEQFF
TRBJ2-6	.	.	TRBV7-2	TGTGCCAGCAGCCAAGGGACCGTAAGCTCTGGGGCCAACGTCCTGACTTTC	CASSQGTVSSGANVLTF
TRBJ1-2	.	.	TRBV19	TGTGCCAGTAGTATGAGGAGACAGGACCCGAACTATGGCTACACCTTC	CASSMRRQDPNYGYTF
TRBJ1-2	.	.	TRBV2	TGTGCCAGCAGTGAAGGGGTCAACTATGGCTACACCTTC	CASSEGVNYGYTF
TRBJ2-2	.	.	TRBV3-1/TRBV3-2	TGTGCCAGCAGCCAACAGCCGAACACCGGGGAGCTGTTTTTT	CASSQQPNTGELFF
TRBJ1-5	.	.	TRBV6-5	TGTGCCAGCAAGCAGACGCCGAATCAGCCCCAGCATTTT	CASKQTPNQPQHF
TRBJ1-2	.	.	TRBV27	TGTGCCAGCAGCCCACTAGGCTATGGCTACACCTTC	CASSPLGYGYTF
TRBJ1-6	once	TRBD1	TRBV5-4	TGTGCCAGCAGCCCTAGACAGGGCGGGAGTAATTCACCCCTCCACTTT	CASSPRQGGSNSPLHF
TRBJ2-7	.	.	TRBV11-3	TGTGCCAGCAGTCTTTCTAGTACCGAGCAGTACTTC	CASSLSSTEQYF
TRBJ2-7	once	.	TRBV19	TGTGCCAGTAGTATGGCGGGAAAGAATGGCGCCTACGAGCAGTACTTC	CASSMAGKNGAYEQYF
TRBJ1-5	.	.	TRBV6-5	TGTGCCAGCAGGGGGACACAGAGCAATCAGCCCCAGCATTTT	CASRGTQSNQPQHF
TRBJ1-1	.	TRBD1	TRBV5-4	TGTGCCAGCAGCTCGTTGGGGGACAGAGAAGCTTTCTTT	CASSSLGDREAFF
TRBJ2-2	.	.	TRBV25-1	TGTGCCAGCAGTGCCACGTCAATAGCCGGGGAGCTGTTTTTT	CASSATSIAGELFF
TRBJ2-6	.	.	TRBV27	TGTGCCAGCAGCCCATCCCCAGGGGTCGGGGCCAACGTCCTGACTTTC	CASSPSPGVGANVLTF
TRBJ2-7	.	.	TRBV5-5	TGTGCCAGCAGCGGGTGGAGGGGAAACGAGCAGTACTTC	CASSGWRGNEQYF
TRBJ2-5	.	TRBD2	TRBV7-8	TGTGCCAGCAGCCCGAGGGGACTAGCGGGCATCTTAACGTTTCTTGAGGAGACCCAGTACTTC	CASSPRGLAGILTFLEETQYF
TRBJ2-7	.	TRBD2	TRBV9	TGTGCCAGCAGCCGGACTAGCGGGACCTCCTACGAGCAGTACTTC	CASSRTSGTSYEQYF
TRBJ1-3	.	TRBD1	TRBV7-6	TGTGCCAGCAGCTTAGCGGGACAGGGGTCGAGAAACACCATATATTTT	CASSLAGQGSRNTIYF
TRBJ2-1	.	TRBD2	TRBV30	TGTGCCTGGAGTGTGGAAGCGGGGCTCTACAATGAGCAGTTCTTC	CAWSVEAGLYNEQFF
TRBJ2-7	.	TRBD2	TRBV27	TGTGCCAGCAGATCAGGCGGGGGGGATCGATACGAGCAGTACTTC	CASRSGGGDRYEQYF
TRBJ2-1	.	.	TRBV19	TGTGCCAGTAGTATCAGAGGGGAGAACAATGAGCAGTTCTTC	CASSIRGENNEQFF
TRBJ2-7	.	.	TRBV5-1	TGCGCCAGCAGCGCAAGGACAGTTCTTTCCTACGAGCAGTACTTC	CASSARTVLSYEQYF
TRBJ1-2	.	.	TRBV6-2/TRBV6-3	TGTGCCAGCAGTTACGGACAGACGTTTCGAGCCGCAGTTTCTTTCTATGGCTACACCTTC	CASSYGQTFRAAVSFYGYTF
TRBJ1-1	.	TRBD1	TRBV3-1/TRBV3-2	TGTGCCAGCAGCCAAGATCAGACAGGGGGCACTGAAGCTTTCTTT	CASSQDQTGGTEAFF
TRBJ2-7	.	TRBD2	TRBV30	TGTGCCTGGAGTGTATCTAGCGGGGGGGTCACCTACGAGCAGTACTTC	CAWSVSSGGVTYEQYF
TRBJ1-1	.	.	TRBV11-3	TGTGCCAGCAGCCGACAGGTGAACACTGAAGCTTTCTTT	CASSRQVNTEAFF
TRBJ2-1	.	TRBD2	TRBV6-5	TGTGCCAGCAGTTATGGACTAGCGGGCTACAATGAGCAGTTCTTC	CASSYGLAGYNEQFF
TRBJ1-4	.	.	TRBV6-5	TGTGCCAGCAGTTACTCGATGGCGGAGGAAAAACTGTTTTTT	CASSYSMAEEKLFF
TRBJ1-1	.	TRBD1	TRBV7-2	TGTGCCAGCAGCTTAGCGGACAGGTCCACTGAAGCTTTCTTT	CASSLADRSTEAFF
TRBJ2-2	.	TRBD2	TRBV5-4	TGTGCCAGCAGCTCAGAAGCGGGAATCGCCGGGGAGCTGTTTTTT	CASSSEAGIAGELFF
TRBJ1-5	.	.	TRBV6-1	TGTGCCAGCAGTGAAGACAGAAATCAGCCCCAGCATTTT	CASSEDRNQPQHF
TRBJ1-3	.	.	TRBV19	TGTGCCAGTAGCGGGGTAGACTCTGGAAACACCATATATTTT	CASSGVDSGNTIYF